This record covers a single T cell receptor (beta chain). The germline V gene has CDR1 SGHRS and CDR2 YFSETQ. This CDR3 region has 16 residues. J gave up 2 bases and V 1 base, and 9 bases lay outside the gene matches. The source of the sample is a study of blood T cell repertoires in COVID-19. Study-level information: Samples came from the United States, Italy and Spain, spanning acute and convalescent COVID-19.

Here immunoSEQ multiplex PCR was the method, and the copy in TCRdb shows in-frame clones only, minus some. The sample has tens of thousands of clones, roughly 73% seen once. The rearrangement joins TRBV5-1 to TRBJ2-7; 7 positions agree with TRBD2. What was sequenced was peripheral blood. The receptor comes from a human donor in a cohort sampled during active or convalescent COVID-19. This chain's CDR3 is CASSLNPVLATYEQYF. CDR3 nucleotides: TGCGCCAGCAGCTTGAACCCCGTACTAGCGACCTACGAGCAGTACTTC.